Reported below is one T cell receptor (beta chain). The data were taken from a study of shared clonotypes between healthy human individuals. Study at large: CD4 naive and memory got three plates each, CD8 naive two, CD8 memory one.

Sequencing was at deep level. Per the original data handling: Filtering differed, since immunoSEQ gave only junction sequences and no quality scores. TCRdb keeps only in-frame clones here, not all; method: immunoSEQ multiplex PCR. V and J calls and clone size are as listed in that table; D and trimming were resolved from the DNA. The table records some 2,400,000 clones, 95% of them present only once. CDR3 length: 14 residues. Germline V gene lookup returns CDR1 SQVTM and CDR2 ANQGSEA. Between the trimmed V and J ends, which lost 0 bases and 2 bases, there was a span of 11 bases. The V call is TRBV29-1, the J call TRBJ2-7; D is possibly TRBD1 or TRBD2 (5 bases each). This TCR came from a man aged 18 to 29 in good health. The sample taken for sequencing was naive CD4+ T cells sorted from blood. The subset is: CD45RA+ positively selected. The CDR3 DNA reads TGCAGCGTTGAAGATGTGAGGGGAGCCTACGAGCAGTACTTC. Amino acids: CSVEDVRGAYEQYF.